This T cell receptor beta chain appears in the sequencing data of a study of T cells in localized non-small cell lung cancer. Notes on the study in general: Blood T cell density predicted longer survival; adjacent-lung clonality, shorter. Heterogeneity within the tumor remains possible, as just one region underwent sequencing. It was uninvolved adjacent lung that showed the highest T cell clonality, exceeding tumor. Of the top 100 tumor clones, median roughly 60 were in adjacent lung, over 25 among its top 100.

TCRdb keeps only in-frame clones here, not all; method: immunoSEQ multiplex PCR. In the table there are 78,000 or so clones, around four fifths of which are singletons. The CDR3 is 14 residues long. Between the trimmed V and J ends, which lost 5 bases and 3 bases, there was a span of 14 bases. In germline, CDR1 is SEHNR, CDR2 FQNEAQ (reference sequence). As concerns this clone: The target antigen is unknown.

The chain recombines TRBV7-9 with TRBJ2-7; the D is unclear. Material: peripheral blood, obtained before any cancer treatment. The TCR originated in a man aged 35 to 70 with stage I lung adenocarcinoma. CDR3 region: CASSPYDLNYEQYF. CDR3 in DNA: TGTGCCAGCAGCCCGTACGACCTAAACTACGAGCAGTACTTC.